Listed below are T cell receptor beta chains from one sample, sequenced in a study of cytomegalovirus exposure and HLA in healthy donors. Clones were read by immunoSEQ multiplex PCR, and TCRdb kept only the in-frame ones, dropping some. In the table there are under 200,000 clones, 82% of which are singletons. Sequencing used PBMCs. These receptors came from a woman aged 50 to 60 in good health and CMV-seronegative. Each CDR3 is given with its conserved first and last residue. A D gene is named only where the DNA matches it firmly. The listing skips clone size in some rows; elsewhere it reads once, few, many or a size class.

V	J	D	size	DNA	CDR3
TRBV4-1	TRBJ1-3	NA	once	TGCGCCAGCAGCCAAGGGCTCTCTGGAAACACCATATATTTT	CASSQGLSGNTIYF
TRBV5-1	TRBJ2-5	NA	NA	TGCGCCAGCAGCTTGTTGGGGGGAGAGACCCAGTACTTC	CASSLLGGETQYF
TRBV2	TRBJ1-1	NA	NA	TGTGCCAGCTCTCCCGAGAGGGTCACTGAAGCTTTCTTT	CASSPERVTEAFF
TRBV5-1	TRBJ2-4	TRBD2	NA	TGCGGGCGCCAGCAACCTTTGATTCTAGCGGGAACCCTAGCCAAAAACATTCAGTACTTC	CGRQQPLILAGTLAKNIQYF
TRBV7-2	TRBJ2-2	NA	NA	TGTGCCAGCAGCTTAGTTCCGAGACAGTTCGGCACCGGGGAGCTGTTTTTT	CASSLVPRQFGTGELFF
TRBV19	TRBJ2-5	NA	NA	TGTGCCAGTAGTATTATGGGGGCGGAAGAGACCCAGTACTTC	CASSIMGAEETQYF
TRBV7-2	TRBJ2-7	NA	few	TGTGCCAGCAGCTTAGGGGCTCCCGCCCCTTCCGAGCAGTACTTC	CASSLGAPAPSEQYF
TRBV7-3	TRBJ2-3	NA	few	TGTGCCAGCAGCTTAGGGCGGGAAGCCGTTACGCAGTATTTT	CASSLGREAVTQYF
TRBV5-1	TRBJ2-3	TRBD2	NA	TGCGCCAGCAGTGGACTAGCGGGAGTATCCACAGATACGCAGTATTTT	CASSGLAGVSTDTQYF
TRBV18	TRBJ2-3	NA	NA	TGTGCCAGCTCACCACAGGGGTTGGGTACGCAGTATTTT	CASSPQGLGTQYF